This section outlines one TCR beta chain sequence together with its context. This receptor's antigen is unknown. No much larger clone exists at a distance of one base, and base qualities are not known. This sample stems from a study of shared clonotypes between healthy human individuals (dated by TCRdb to between 2020 and 2021). In terms of the full investigation: The cohort comprised a couple of women and a few men aged 18 to 49 years. Per donor, three plates each were used for CD4 naive and CD4 memory, two for CD8 naive, and one for CD8 memory. Blood TCR repertoires of 5 or 6 healthy adults were deeply sequenced to estimate repertoire size and the extent of clonotype sharing between individuals. To increase sequencing depth and limit assay-specific biases, TCR repertoire library preparation and sequencing were carried out by different laboratories using diverse techniques. Per donor, leukapheresis produced somewhere between about 0.8 and 9 billion PBMCs.

Healthy HIV-negative adults with no recently reported acute infections or vaccinations were included as donors. Every donor was a Caucasian adult residing in Nashville, Tennessee, USA. CD4+ T cells were enriched by magnetic negative selection; naive cells were then positively selected on CD45RA, and the negative fraction formed the memory subset. Blood was collected by leukapheresis, and PBMCs were isolated by Ficoll-Histopaque density gradient centrifugation and then cryopreserved in liquid nitrogen vapor phase. Analytical flow cytometry was used to check the purity and quantity of every magnetically sorted T cell population. Each sorted fraction had its genomic DNA isolated and then quantified by UV absorbance on a Nanodrop 2000c. Study-level results and caveats: Estimated clonotype richness was generally larger for naive than for memory subsets. Rarefaction of sorted-subset datasets indicated incomplete sequencing despite the large sequencing depth. The small number of donors limited the genetic and exposure-history diversity represented. Pairwise subsampling indicated that sequencing depth was expected to affect the degree of clonotype sharing among donors. When several donors were compared, the shared fraction of clonotypes was about 5% for naive CD4, about 4% for naive CD8, 2% to 2.5% for memory CD4, and 0.3% to 0.5% for memory CD8. Clonotypes shared by all four sorted-subset donors showed higher generation probabilities than non-shared clonotypes. Sampling was limited to blood, and TCR repertoires in tissue likely differ from TCR repertoires in blood.

The CDR3 runs 17 residues from the cysteine to the phenylalanine. Just CDR3 DNA is preserved here, 51 bases in frame from base 1. CDR1 and CDR2, per the germline V gene, are ENHRY and SYGVKD. The germline V end is reduced by 3 bases and the J end by 5 bases; junction bases left unmatched: 9. Using the deep immunoSEQ assay, TCR CDR3 regions were amplified from genomic DNA by multiplex PCR. Extracted genomic DNA from each cell subset was distributed evenly across all wells of several immunoSEQ 96-well plates, and each plate was treated as a replicate. Each replicate PCR for sorted subsets received around 200 ng genomic DNA, equal to tens of thousands of T cell genomes. Purified libraries were measured with a Qubit 3.0 fluorometer, size-checked on a Bioanalyzer 2100, and measured again with the KAPA Library Quantification kit. A separate single-read 150-cycle Illumina NextSeq 550 flow cell was used to sequence each immunoSEQ 96-well plate. Turning to the authors' computational methods: Because the immunoSEQ output included only junctional sequences and no quality scores, the filtering could not be the same as the filtering used for full-length reads. To assign V/J genes and CDR3, sequences were annotated using PyIR, a Python wrapper for IgBLAST v1.9, with IMGT germline references. Reads with weak V/J assignments (E-value above 1e-6), missing CDR3, stop codons, out-of-frame junctions, or ambiguous translated residues were removed. V3J clonotypes were defined by identical inferred V gene, J gene, and CDR3 amino acid sequence. Percentage overlap between repertoires was computed as shared unique clonotypes divided by the size of the smaller repertoire. Repertoire richness was assessed with RTK rarefaction, the Chao1 estimator, and Recon v2.1 estimates of unobserved clonotypes. Generation probabilities were computed with OLGA for all TCRbeta clonotypes obtained by the gDNA method from four donors. The table comes from immuneACCESS by way of TCRdb, which keeps in-frame sequences with V and J called. Part of the clones is missing from these tables; in studies checked, under half for an unresolved V gene and the rest for unknown reasons. The V and J calls and clone size come from that table; D and trimming were worked out from the DNA. A total of some 1.1 million clones appear in this sample, 70% to 80% of them only once. The ten largest clones add up to 0.89% of the sample.

This sequence uses TRBV10-3 and TRBJ2-5; 13 central bases correspond to TRBD2. The specimen was memory CD4+ T cells from PBMCs. In the paper's terms, the cell subset or site label means: CD45RA-negative fraction. The sequence was obtained from a man younger than 35 in good health. Some clones in this sample may be carry-over from other donors' samples. Read as DNA, the sequence is TGTGCCATCAGTGAACAAACTAGCGGGAGGGCGGGTGAGACCCAGTACTTC. This translates into CAISEQTSGRAGETQYF.